Included here is one T cell receptor (beta chain) sequence, with context. It lacks a known antigen. It has no much larger one-base neighbor in the sample; base qualities were not kept. V loses 2 bases at its end and J loses 7 bases; junction bases beyond the gene matches: 6. Measured from the cysteine to the phenylalanine, the CDR3 is 15 residues long. The sequence is cut down to CDR3 DNA, 45 bases in frame from base 1. For CDR1 and CDR2, the germline V gene lists LGHNA and YNFKEQ. The library was prepared using the immunoSEQ multiplex PCR assay. For the multiplex PCR, a mixture combining 60 forward primers for TCR Vbeta segments and 13 reverse primers for TCR Jbeta segments was used. The CDR3 region of rearranged TCR beta genes was amplified from genomic DNA with a multiplex PCR assay. Amplified TCR beta libraries were sequenced as 87-base-pair reads on the Illumina HiSeq System. Regarding the original processing steps: A later analysis counted about 82 million unique TCR beta chains across the 690 or so repertoires, and roughly 9.9 million of these chains were shared by at least two donors. Raw reads were error-corrected and collapsed into unique sequences with a nearest-neighbor algorithm that merged closely related sequences to remove PCR and sequencing errors. CDR3 sequences were aligned to IMGT reference sequences to assign V, D and J gene segments. Each retained sequence needed at least a six-nucleotide match to both a V gene segment and a J gene segment. Rearrangements were called productive when the CDR3 lacked stop codons and stayed in frame with V and J; all others were non-productive. CDR3 was defined according to IMGT convention as the region running from the second conserved V-encoded cysteine to the conserved J-encoded phenylalanine. Sequences without an unambiguous match to a single V gene segment were excluded from the earlier analysis of about 600 of the donors. In an earlier analysis of approximately 590 of the donors, V segments were called functional above 56.7% productive rearrangements and were called segregating when the between-donor standard deviation exceeded 5%. A statistical classification framework was built for diagnosing cytomegalovirus status from the catalog of TCR beta chain sequences. V and J gene assignment, in a later analysis, came from comparing TCR nucleotide sequences with IMGT/GENE-DB human TR gene sequences. Using the TCRdist pipeline, a later analysis assigned CDR3 sequences along with most-parsimonious VDJ recombination scenarios. In a later analysis, each TCR beta chain was defined by its CDR3 amino acid sequence together with its V-gene family, and reads without a unique V-gene family were excluded. A later analysis removed 592 highly shared, low-generation-probability nucleotide sequences to deal with suspected cross-contamination and a sequencing artifact. In a later analysis, a clonal expansion index was calculated for each public chain from normalized within-repertoire ranks of inferred template counts. A later analysis computed generation probabilities with a VDJ recombination model fitted to out-of-frame rearrangements, and checked the results against IGoR. In a later analysis, hypergeometric tests were used to score TCR-TCR, TCR-HLA and TCR-CMV co-occurrence, with a repertoire-size bias correction applied to TCR pairs. False discovery rates were estimated in a later analysis by permuting HLA or CMV assignments 20 times. A later analysis grouped co-occurring TCRs with DBSCAN, adding TCRdist sequence similarity when clustering within HLA-allele-positive subsets. Repertoires with fewer than 30,000 or more than 120,000 public chains, plus five repertoires with anomalous nucleotide sharing, were excluded from co-occurrence clustering. The table comes from immuneACCESS by way of TCRdb, which keeps in-frame sequences with V and J called. Part of the clones is missing from these tables; in studies checked, under half for an unresolved V gene and the rest for unknown reasons. That table gives V, J and clone size, and the DNA gave D and trimming. The sample table shows around 250,000 clones, and approximately 80% are seen once. Around 8.6% of the sample is in the top ten clones.

In total, roughly 670 healthy bone marrow donors made up the cohort. Cohort members were all nominally healthy when sampled, although unrecorded immune exposures were likely present. The donor was CMV seropositive and was included in the group of some 290 seropositive cohort members. Each donor provided a peripheral blood sample, and peripheral blood mononuclear cells were used for TCR beta sequencing. Genomic DNA was extracted from the blood cell samples with the Qiagen DNeasy Blood Extraction Kit. This sample stems from a study of cytomegalovirus exposure and HLA in healthy donors listed by TCRdb under 2017. In terms of the full investigation: In an earlier analysis of 587 of the donors, 276 Gb of sequence data and roughly 100 million unique TCR beta sequences from some 170 million T cells were reported. The number of typed donors differed by locus: about 620-630 for A, B, C, DRB1 and DQB1; 522 for DQA1; some 610 for DPA1; and around 490 for DPB1. All discovery cohort repertoires had been generated on a single sequencing platform. The genetic ancestry cluster associated with self-reported Caucasian donors included approximately 85% of the approximately 430 genotyped donors. Donor age, sex, ethnicity and CMV serostatus were collected together with the repertoire data. An early release that covered roughly 600 HLA-typed donors contained approximately 300 gigabases of sequencing data and 65 million to 100 million unique TCR sequences. The study aimed to test whether signatures of past pathogen exposure could be identified by cataloging public T cell receptors. To study patterns of TCR occurrence, a later analysis re-analyzed previously published TCR beta repertoires from around 670 donors and added high-resolution HLA genotyping. The study combined high-throughput TCR immunosequencing, statistical association of individual TCRs with disease status, and machine learning to predict cytomegalovirus infection status. An earlier analysis of 587 of the donors used high-throughput TCR beta sequencing to judge whether each TCR beta V gene segment behaved as functional or pseudogenic. Using immunosequencing, the study profiled T cell repertoires from 666 subjects and related those repertoires to cytomegalovirus serostatus. HLA typing covered class I and class II loci at four-digit resolution. Because of strong linkage in the cohort, 4 to 6 DR-DQ haplotypes were treated as single units for association and clustering. A later genetic analysis took genome-wide SNP genotypes for 398 of the 666 donors and used that subset as a discovery cohort. Rather than using new phenotypic data, the later analysis identified candidate immune exposures from TCR beta sequences and from how often those sequences occurred across donors. In addition to the first cohort of 500 to 850 subjects, a separate validation cohort of approximately 110 different subjects was used. Among some 410 genotyped donors of the cohort, an average of around 240,000 unique TCR beta nucleotide sequences was sequenced per donor, of which about 19% were non-productive. What the research found in general, with its limitations: A later analysis associated approximately 17,000 TCR beta sequences with specific HLA alleles at a false discovery rate of 0.05. Correlated functional status among segregating V segments might reflect linkage disequilibrium, but an unknown experimental factor could not be ruled out. A further reported finding was that TCR beta sequences accurately predicted the HLA-A and HLA-B alleles for most subjects in the first cohort. A later genetic analysis reported fewer N-insertions in productive TCRs among donors in an Asian-associated ancestry cluster than the roughly 720-donor mean. Most TCR sequences were seen in very few donors, while some public TCRs were found in many individuals. A later genetic analysis associated a missense DCLRE1C variant with V-gene and J-gene trimming of TCR beta chains, and an independent cohort replicated the association. A later analysis found that TCR association rates varied across HLA loci, with DRB1 alleles showing the most associated TCRs and HLA-C alleles the fewest. The classifier was reported to diagnose cytomegalovirus status with high specificity and sensitivity in both the original and validation cohorts. CMV serostatus was the only immune exposure information available for the cohort. Some IMGT-functional V segments, including TRBV6-2 and TRBV6-3, could not be distinguished by the 87-base-pair reads and were therefore excluded. In vitro tests confirmed that a few of the cytomegalovirus-associated TCR beta chains recognize cytomegalovirus antigens. In a later analysis, HLA-associated TCR beta chains were found to be more clonally expanded and to have lower generation probabilities than equally common non-associated chains. HLA typing was unavailable for some donors at each locus, so association tests used only the typed subset. A later analysis found that most CMV-associated TCR beta chains appeared HLA-restricted, with HLA associations seemingly driven largely by CMV exposure. The earlier analysis of a few hundred of the donors excluded approximately 17 rarely observed V segments, including chromosome 9 orphons, because counts were too low. This cohort had only TCR beta chains sequenced, and the lack of alpha or paired-chain data limited which features could be detected. The presence/absence analyses assumed that sequencing depth was roughly uniform across donors, and that assumption may not be true. The study gave a list of 150 to 200 TCR beta chains associated with cytomegalovirus. The sequencing pipeline was judged likely to have produced a cluster of highly shared sequence variants as a technical artifact. According to a later analysis, parvovirus B19, influenza, CMV and Epstein-Barr virus appeared linked to several top co-occurrence clusters. It was suggested by the authors that the approach could potentially be generalized to other disease states and immunological phenotypes. In an earlier analysis of 587 of the donors, most TCR beta V segments appeared in productive rearrangements about 90% or about 30% of the time, broadly matching IMGT annotations. When HLA alleles, especially DR and DQ, strongly co-occurred, attributing TCR associations to individual alleles was difficult.

This receptor was identified in a woman aged 60-75 years in good health and CMV-seropositive. The V gene is TRBV4-2 and the J gene is TRBJ2-7; 12 central nucleotides agree with TRBD2. Sequencing was carried out using PBMCs. The DNA sequence is TGTGCCAGCAGCCAACGACTAGCGGGAGTGTATGAGCAGTACTTC. Translated, it gives CASSQRLAGVYEQYF.